This TCR beta chain came from a study of blood T cell repertoires in COVID-19. Germline V gene data show CDR1 as KGHSH and CDR2 as LQKENI. The V gene end was trimmed by 4 bases and the J gene end by 8 bases; junction bases not matched to a gene: 12. CDR3 length equals 16 residues. Repertoires were generated with immunoSEQ multiplex PCR, while TCRdb's copy carries only in-frame clones and drops some. This repertoire shows approximately 220,000 clones, 65% to 85% found once; its top ten account for about 2.3%. This sequence joins TRBV18 and TRBJ1-3; 9 bases match TRBD1. The sample taken for sequencing was peripheral blood. The sequence derives from a woman aged 55-75 years with acute or convalescent COVID-19. CDR3 sequence: CASSLLRWTGEYTIYF. In DNA, the CDR3 is TGTGCCAGCTCACTACTGAGATGGACAGGGGAGTACACCATATATTTT.